One sample yielded the 29 T cell receptor delta chains listed below, sequenced in a study of gamma-delta chains in newborns, infants, children. TCRdb fed the reads into CATT to redo clone calling. The profile shows some 11,000 delta-chain clones, about 8.2% of them singletons. Sequencing was done on a sample of blood. The receptors derive from a child who was a newborn, infant or young child, either healthy, febrile or measles-vaccinated (not recorded which).

This clone was detected a few times. The chain combines TRDV2 with TRDJ2, with 9 bases aligning to TRDD3. The CDR3 loop spans 17 amino acids. After removal of 3 bases from V and 3 bases from J, the junction contained 10 bases not matched to a gene. The V gene's germline CDR1 is GEAIGNYY and CDR2 EKD. The CDR3 DNA follows: TGTGCCTGTGACTCCCTAAGTACTGGGGGAATGACAGCACAACTCTTCTTT. It codes for CACDSLSTGGMTAQLFF.

By frequency in the sample, this clone is medium-sized. At the DNA level, this CDR3 is encoded by other sequences in the same sample as well. The rearrangement uses TRDV2 and TRDJ1, with D maybe TRDD3 (5 bases). With 1 base removed from V and 0 bases from J, the gap between germline ends came to 17 bases. Germline V gene sequence: CDR1 GEAIGNYY, CDR2 EKD. The CDR3 runs 17 residues. Here the CDR3 DNA reads TGTGCCTGTGACACGGTGGGGACCACACCTTACACCGATAAACTCATCTTT. Amino acids: CACDTVGTTPYTDKLIF.

This rearrangement joins TRDV1 to TRDJ1; D unclear. CDR3 length equals 15 residues. V was trimmed by 6 bases and J by 2 bases, leaving 16 bases between them. From germline, CDR1 is TSWWSYY and CDR2 QGS. CDR3 sequence (DNA): TGTGCTCTTGGCGATGGTCTCGGAACGACCGATAAACTCATCTTT. Its protein product is CALGDGLGTTDKLIF.

This clone was picked up a small number of times. V usage is TRDV2 and J usage is TRDJ3; 10 bases map to TRDD3. Per germline, CDR1 GEAIGNYY and CDR2 EKD. V lost 0 bases and J lost 0; bases outside the gene matches: 7. The CDR3 totals 20 residues. The CDR3 spells CACDTGFLGDSSWDTRQMFF. The DNA of the CDR3 is TGTGCCTGTGACACCGGCTTTCTGGGGGATAGCTCCTGGGACACCCGACAGATGTTTTTC.

In regard to this clone: This may stem from a read error, because a much larger clone lies one nucleotide away. Other DNA sequences of this sample code for an identical CDR3. The chain uses TRDV2 and TRDJ1; 7 bases match TRDD3. Germline lookup yields CDR1 GEAIGNYY and CDR2 EKD. Trimming took 3 bases from V and 0 from J; bases not matched to a gene: 3. The CDR3 extends over 14 amino acids. The CDR3 nucleotides read TGTGCCTGTGACGCGCTGGGGGACACCGATAAACTCATCTTT. The encoded protein is CACDALGDTDKLIF.

The chain links TRDV2 to TRDJ3; D might be TRDD3 (5 bases). Germline V CDR1 and CDR2: GEAIGNYY, EKD. Trimming removed 0 bases at V and 0 bases at J, with 20 bases between. This CDR3 region has 21 residues. DNA of the CDR3: TGTGCCTGTGACACCGTGCCCCAACTGGTGGTAAACTCCTGGGACACCCGACAGATGTTTTTC. This sequence encodes CACDTVPQLVVNSWDTRQMFF.

V usage is TRDV2 and J usage is TRDJ1; a possible D gene is TRDD3 (6 bases). V dropped 5 bases and J dropped 2 bases, with 14 bases sitting between them. This CDR3 region has 14 residues. Germline values: CDR1 GEAIGNYY, CDR2 EKD. The CDR3 DNA reads TGTGCCTGTGGCTTACTGGGAGATACCGATAAACTCATCTTT. It specifies CACGLLGDTDKLIF.

Within the sample, this clone is medium-sized (0.01 to 0.1%). Since a far larger clone is one base different, this is likely a read error. The chain employs TRDV2 and TRDJ1, with TRDD3 matching 13 bases. Germline trimming cut 5 bases from V and 0 bases from J; bases unmatched to any gene: 14. This CDR3 spans 19 amino acids. From germline, CDR1 is GEAIGNYY and CDR2 EKD. CDR3 residues: CACGPVLGDTRRNTDKLIF. CDR3 nucleotides: TGTGCCTGTGGCCCTGTACTGGGGGATACGCGACGGAACACCGATAAACTCATCTTT.

The genes are TRDV1 and TRDJ1; a weak D match, TRDD3 (7 bases). CDR1 and CDR2 from the germline V gene are TSWWSYY and QGS. Trimming stripped 8 bases from V and 1 base from J, with 23 bases between. CDR3 length: 17 residues. CDR3 sequence: CALYLPQYWGLTDKLIF. For the CDR3, the DNA is TGTGCTCTTTACCTTCCCCAGTACTGGGGACTCACCGATAAACTCATCTTT.

This clone was recorded a few times. An end of the junction differs from the germline gene, which may be a read error. The chain is built from TRDV2 and TRDJ3; 10 bases fit TRDD3. The V gene's germline CDR1 is GEAIGNYY and CDR2 EKD. The CDR3 has 18 residues. The CDR3 DNA is TGTGCCTGTGACAAACTGGGGGATCCCCCCTGGGGCACCCGACAGATGTTTTTC. Translating it yields CACDKLGDPPWGTRQMFF.

This clone has only a few counts. The junction and the germline gene differ at one end; a read error may be behind it. The rearrangement links TRDV2 to TRDJ3; 12 bases map to TRDD3. Germline-derived CDR1 and CDR2 are GEAIGNYY and EKD. The CDR3 contains 24 residues. CDR3 nucleotide sequence: TGTGCCTGTGACTCCCTACTGGGGGATACCAACGCACCGGAAAGCTCCTGGGACACCCGACAGGTGTTTTTC. It yields the protein CACDSLLGDTNAPESSWDTRQVFF.

This clone was counted only a few times. The genes are TRDV2 and TRDJ3; 8 bases match TRDD3. Germline CDR1 is GEAIGNYY and CDR2 is EKD. There are 19 residues in the CDR3. V lost 0 bases, J lost 1 base, and 7 bases stayed unmatched. Here the CDR3 DNA reads TGTGCCTGTGACACCGTGGGGGATTTAGGATCCTGGGACACCCGACAGATGTTTTTC. Translation gives CACDTVGDLGSWDTRQMFF.

This clone was picked up a small number of times. A read error may explain this, as a much larger clone is one base away. The chain carries TRDV2 and TRDJ1; 13 bases map to TRDD3. CDR3 length: 20 residues. V gave up 3 bases and J gave up 0 bases; unmatched junction bases: 15. Germline CDR1 and CDR2: GEAIGNYY and EKD. Here the CDR3 DNA reads TGTGCCTGTGACCCACTCGACGTACTGGGGGATACGGTCAACACCGATAAACTCATCTTT. Protein product: CACDPLDVLGDTVNTDKLIF.

This clone came up a few times. This chain joins TRDV3 and TRDJ2; D is uncertain. Germline CDR1 reads TVYSNPD; CDR2 reads GDNSRS (reference sequence). The CDR3 loop spans 15 amino acids. Trimming took off 0 bases at V and 6 bases at J, with 17 bases between the two ends. The chain's CDR3 is CAFSRPTVGPAQLFF. Written as DNA, the CDR3 is TGTGCCTTTAGCCGTCCCACCGTAGGCCCAGCACAACTCTTCTTT.

The chain couples TRDV2 to TRDJ3, with 13 bases that match TRDD3. CDR1 is GEAIGNYY, CDR2 EKD, per germline. Trimming cost V 3 bases and J 1 base; bases outside gene matches: 14. The CDR3 sequence is 22 residues long. DNA of the CDR3: TGTGCCTGTGACGGGCCGCTACTGGGGGATACGCCCATGTCCTGGGACACCCGACAGATGTTTTTC. Protein: CACDGPLLGDTPMSWDTRQMFF.

The rearrangement uses TRDV2 and TRDJ3; 9 bases agree with TRDD3. V was pared by 4 bases and J by 4 bases, with 10 bases of the junction left unmatched. The length of the CDR3 is 18 residues. Germline V gene sequence: CDR1 GEAIGNYY, CDR2 EKD. The CDR3 reads CACDTGGHATWDTRQMFF. CDR3 coding DNA: TGTGCCTGTGATACTGGGGGACACGCAACGTGGGACACCCGACAGATGTTTTTC.

The gene calls are TRDV2 and TRDJ1; 9 nucleotides align to TRDD3. The CDR3 length is 22 residues. Germline values: CDR1 GEAIGNYY, CDR2 EKD. V was clipped by 3 bases and J by 0 bases; unmatched bases: 25. CDR3 coding DNA: TGTGCCTGTGACCCACTTGTCGAGGCTACGGGGATACGCAACCCCAACACCGATAAACTCATCTTT. Protein: CACDPLVEATGIRNPNTDKLIF.

Details on this clone: The same CDR3 arises from other DNA sequences in this sample as well. The rearrangement joins TRDV2 to TRDJ2, with TRDD3 matching over 8 bases. Germline trimming cut 0 bases from V and 1 base from J; bases unmatched to any gene: 0. Per the germline V gene, CDR1 is GEAIGNYY and CDR2 is EKD. The CDR3 covers 15 residues. The CDR3 is CACDTLGDLTAQLFF. Written as DNA, the CDR3 is TGTGCCTGTGACACCCTGGGGGATTTGACAGCACAACTCTTCTTT.

By proportion, this clone is medium-sized. The gene calls are TRDV1 and TRDJ1; the match to TRDD3 covers 11 bases. Germline trimming cut 3 bases from V and 3 bases from J; bases unmatched to any gene: 36. Per the germline V gene, CDR1 is TSWWSYY and CDR2 is QGS. The CDR3 consists of 26 residues. The CDR3 DNA sequence: TGTGCTCTTGGGGACCCCGCCTTCCTAGGCCGTTCGGTGGGGGATACGCTAGGGAAGTCGGCCGATAAACTCATCTTT. Protein product: CALGDPAFLGRSVGDTLGKSADKLIF.

This clone occurred a few times. V and J are TRDV1 and TRDJ1, with 13 bases fitting TRDD3. Per germline, CDR1 TSWWSYY and CDR2 QGS. Germline trimming cut 4 bases from V and 5 bases from J; bases unmatched to any gene: 13. CDR3 size: 18 residues. The CDR3 region is CALGGFRTGGYVVDKLIF. CDR3 sequence (DNA): TGTGCTCTTGGGGGGTTCCGTACTGGGGGATACGTAGTGGATAAACTCATCTTT.

The chain recombines TRDV1 with TRDJ1; TRDD2 aligns across 7 bases. The CDR3 spans 20 residues. Trimming took 5 bases from V and 6 from J; bases not matched to a gene: 27. Germline loops: CDR1 TSWWSYY, CDR2 QGS. CDR3 amino acids: CALGSLIPNSYGNPQHKLIF. The DNA of the CDR3 is TGTGCTCTTGGGTCACTAATACCAAATTCCTACGGAAACCCCCAACATAAACTCATCTTT.

The CDR3, as DNA: TGTGCCTGTGACACCCTGGGGGATACCCCGCCCGATAAACTCATCTTT. Protein sequence: CACDTLGDTPPDKLIF. This sequence joins TRDV2 and TRDJ1; 11 positions agree with TRDD3. Germline loops: CDR1 GEAIGNYY, CDR2 EKD. The junction had 5 bases not matched to a gene; V was cut back by 0 bases and J by 3 bases. The length of the CDR3 is 16 residues.

This clone came up a few times. A much larger clone lies one base from this, so it may be a read error. This specimen includes other DNA sequences encoding the same CDR3. The chain joins TRDV2 to TRDJ3; 12 bases match TRDD3. This CDR3 comprises 17 residues. In germline, CDR1 is GEAIGNYY, CDR2 EKD. The CDR3 here is CACDVLGDTWDTRQMFF. The CDR3 nucleotides are TGTGCCTGTGACGTACTGGGGGATACCTGGGACACCCGACAGATGTTCTTC.

This clone was counted only a few times. The chain couples TRDV2 to TRDJ3, with 12 bases matching TRDD3. Germline values: CDR1 GEAIGNYY, CDR2 EKD. Losses at the gene ends were 0 bases for V and 0 bases for J; bases not matched to a gene: 5. The CDR3 runs to 20 residues. Written as DNA, the CDR3 is TGTGCCTGTGACACCGCCTGGGGGATACGCGGCTCCTGGGACACCCGACAGATGTTTTTC. It specifies CACDTAWGIRGSWDTRQMFF.

The gene calls are TRDV2 and TRDJ1; 8 positions match TRDD3. The CDR3 sequence is 16 residues long. Germline V gene sequence: CDR1 GEAIGNYY, CDR2 EKD. Trimming took 3 bases from V and 2 from J; bases not matched to a gene: 10. The CDR3 protein is CACDLLGASRTDKLIF. CDR3 nucleotide sequence: TGTGCCTGTGACTTACTGGGGGCTAGTAGGACCGATAAACTCATCTTT.

This clone was seen only a few times. The chain links TRDV2 to TRDJ3; 9 bases are shared with TRDD3. The J segment lost 0 bases and the V segment lost 0 bases, leaving 8 bases of the junction unmatched. Germline loops: CDR1 GEAIGNYY, CDR2 EKD. The CDR3 loop spans 20 amino acids. The CDR3 sequence is CACDTGTGGPRSWDTRQMFF. The CDR3 DNA is TGTGCCTGTGACACCGGTACTGGGGGACCTCGCTCCTGGGACACCCGACAGATGTTTTTC.

This clone turned up a few times. Relative to the germline gene, one junction end is altered; a read error may explain this. Additional DNA sequences in this sample encode the identical CDR3. This chain connects TRDV2 to TRDJ3; D is undetermined. The CDR3 length is 17 residues. The germline CDR1 and CDR2 sequences are GEAIGNYY and EKD. The CDR3 protein is CACDTVRTSWDTRQMFF. The CDR3 DNA reads as TGCGCCTGTGACACCGTAAGGACCTCCTGGGACACCCGACAGATGTTTTTC.

The chain employs TRDV2 and TRDJ3, with D tentatively TRDD3 (5 bases). The ends were cut back, 0 bases at V and 0 bases at J, with 17 bases in the middle. This CDR3 has 20 residues. Germline-derived CDR1 and CDR2 are GEAIGNYY and EKD. CDR3 coding DNA: TGTGCCTGTGACACCGTGAGTTCGATGGGGAGCTCCTGGGACACCCGACAGATGTTTTTC. Protein sequence: CACDTVSSMGSSWDTRQMFF.

This clone was recorded only once. This chain connects TRDV2 to TRDJ3; D not certain. Trimming pared 7 bases from V and 5 bases from J, leaving 20 bases between. This CDR3 is 17 amino acids long. The germline V gene has CDR1 GEAIGNYY and CDR2 EKD. In DNA form, the CDR3 reads TGTGCCTGGGACCCCGTGTCTTGGAGCCGGGACACCCGACAGATGTTTTTC. It encodes CAWDPVSWSRDTRQMFF.